A single sample is the source of the 13 T cell receptor beta chains below, sequenced in a study of control samples from healthy donors and cancer patients. Generated by immunoSEQ multiplex PCR, the TCRdb table keeps only in-frame clones and is missing some. The sample has 70,000 or so clones; under 90% are singletons. The sequenced sample consisted of blood. These receptors were collected from a man aged 45-65 years in good health.

J is TRBJ1-3 and V is TRBV19, with 9 bases fitting TRBD1. Germline loops: CDR1 LNHDA, CDR2 SQIVND (reference sequence). The V gene end was trimmed by 2 bases and the J gene end by 4 bases; junction bases not matched to a gene: 9. This CDR3 is 17 amino acids long. CDR3 bases: TGTGCCAGTAGTATACCCTCCTTCGGGACAGGGGGAAACACCATATATTTT. This sequence encodes CASSIPSFGTGGNTIYF.

This chain links TRBV7-2 with TRBJ2-7, with TRBD2 matching 7 bases. The CDR3 loop spans 15 amino acids. V lost 5 bases, J lost 3 bases, and 10 bases stayed unmatched. Germline V gene lookup returns CDR1 SGHTA and CDR2 FQGNSA. The chain's CDR3 is CASSARRETLYEQYF. CDR3 in DNA: TGTGCCAGCAGCGCCCGGCGGGAGACACTCTACGAGCAGTACTTC.

A single count supports this clone. The gene calls are TRBV9 and TRBJ1-5; D remains unclear. Trimming shortened V by 4 bases and J by 3 bases, and 14 bases separated the two germline ends. CDR1 and CDR2 (germline): SGDLS, YYNGEE. The CDR3 consists of 15 residues. The CDR3 sequence: CASSKFALSNQPQHF. CDR3 DNA sequence: TGTGCCAGCAGCAAATTCGCCCTCTCCAATCAGCCCCAGCATTTT.

The V call is TRBV27, the J call TRBJ1-2, with D perhaps matching TRBD1 (5 bases). Germline lookup yields CDR1 MNHEY and CDR2 SMNVEV (reference sequence). The CDR3 is 15 residues long. The V and J ends lost 3 bases and 8 bases respectively, with 19 bases between them. CDR3 DNA sequence: TGTGCCAGCAGTTTGTATCAGGGATACTTGAAGGGCTACACCTTC. Its protein is CASSLYQGYLKGYTF.

This clone showed up just once. J is TRBJ2-3 and V is TRBV6-5; 11 nucleotides line up with TRBD2. V gave up 4 bases and J gave up 5 bases; unmatched junction bases: 8. The CDR3 sequence is 16 residues long. The germline gives CDR1 MNHEY, CDR2 SVGAGI. The CDR3 DNA sequence: TGTGCCAGCAGTTCGGGACTAGCGGTGGCGGAAGATACGCAGTATTTT. It translates to CASSSGLAVAEDTQYF.

The chain joins TRBV9 to TRBJ2-5; 8 bases line up with TRBD2. Germline loops: CDR1 SGDLS, CDR2 YYNGEE. V dropped 0 bases and J dropped 1; count of bases not matched to a gene: 2. The CDR3 is made up of 15 amino acids. The CDR3 coding sequence is TGTGCCAGCAGCGTAGGCGGGGGGACCCAAGAGACCCAGTACTTC. It translates to CASSVGGGTQETQYF.

This clone was picked up one time. The gene calls are TRBV5-6 and TRBJ1-2; D is possibly TRBD1 (6 bases). Per germline, CDR1 SGHDT and CDR2 YYEEEE. The germline V and J ends were trimmed by 3 bases and 4 bases, with 13 bases remaining between them. CDR3 size: 14 residues. The CDR3 sequence: CASSSVSGVYGYTF. For the CDR3, the DNA is TGTGCCAGCAGCTCTGTTTCAGGGGTCTATGGCTACACCTTC.

The CDR3: CASSSLLAIYF. DNA for the CDR3: TGTGCCAGTAGTTCCCTTTTGGCCATATATTTT. The V and J genes are TRBV19 and TRBJ1-3, with D hard to call. The V gene's germline CDR1 is LNHDA and CDR2 SQIVND (reference sequence). Trimming pared 5 bases from V and 11 bases from J, leaving 10 bases between. This CDR3 contains 11 residues.

CDR3 sequence: CASSTRRGQTENTEAFF. The CDR3 DNA reads TGTGCCAGTAGTACAAGGCGAGGACAGACCGAGAACACTGAAGCTTTCTTT. This sequence joins TRBV19 and TRBJ1-1, with TRBD1 as a possible D gene (6 bases). Germline-derived CDR1 and CDR2 are LNHDA and SQIVND (reference sequence). The ends were cut back, 4 bases at V and 1 base at J, with 19 bases in the middle. The length of the CDR3 is 17 residues. The entire variable domain, with the rest obtained from reference TRBV19 and TRBJ1-1, is as follows: DGGITQSPKYLFRKEGQNVTLSCEQNLNHDAMYWYRQDPGQGLRLIYYSQIVNDFQKGDIAEGYSVSREKKESFPLTVTSAQKNPTAFYLCASSTRRGQTENTEAFFGQGTRLTVV.

J is TRBJ1-5 and V is TRBV6-5; D might be TRBD1 (5 bases). Trimming cost V 6 bases and J 0 bases, with 12 bases left between them. Germline assignment: CDR1 MNHEY and CDR2 SVGAGI. This CDR3 is built from 15 residues. As DNA, the CDR3 is TGTGCCAGCAGGGTGGGGACCTATAGCAATCAGCCCCAGCATTTT. Its protein product is CASRVGTYSNQPQHF.

The CDR3 nucleotides are TGTGCCACCAGTGATTTATTCGGCTGGGGCTACACCTTC. Translation: CATSDLFGWGYTF. V usage is TRBV24-1 and J usage is TRBJ1-2; unclear D gene. Germline V gene data show CDR1 as KGHDR and CDR2 as SFDVKD. The CDR3 length is 13 residues. The V end was cut by 1 base, the J end by 8 bases, with 10 bases between.

The V gene is TRBV7-6, the J gene TRBJ2-7; 9 bases are shared with TRBD2. The germline V gene has CDR1 SGHVS and CDR2 FNYEAQ. The CDR3 extends over 15 amino acids. V shed 2 bases and J 2 bases; nucleotides not matched to a gene: 4. DNA for the CDR3: TGTGCCAGCAGCTTATCGCCTAGCGGGACCTACGAGCAGTACTTC. Its translation is CASSLSPSGTYEQYF.

V gene TRBV20-1 combines with J gene TRBJ2-1; TRBD2 aligns across 9 bases. The V segment lost 3 bases and the J segment 10 bases; nucleotides outside the gene matches: 13. The CDR3 length is 15 residues. Germline CDR1 DFQATT, CDR2 SNEGSKA (reference sequence). CDR3 loop: CSASKNGGRAIEQFF. CDR3 coding DNA: TGCAGTGCTAGTAAAAATGGCGGGAGGGCCATAGAGCAGTTCTTC.